At least ten counts were recorded for the clone carrying this T cell receptor (beta chain). TCR beta CDR3 regions were amplified from RNA. Carried out on the TCR CDR3, a first-round RT-PCR used the HTBI primer set. TCRdb analysed the multiplex PCR reads with MiXCR anew, one entry per CDR3 protein. This table has 500,000 to 800,000 distinct CDR3 sequences, roughly 15% appearing once. Germline CDR1 and CDR2: GTSNPN and SVGIG (reference sequence). Trimming left V 4 bases short and J 1 base short, with 8 bases between. The CDR3 runs to 13 residues. The record originates from a study of T cells in Graves' hyperthyroidism and ophthalmopathy. Clinical symptoms, serum thyroxine, TRAb, thyroid ultrasound and orbital computed tomography established diagnosis.

Sequenced sample: blood. This clonotype was sampled from a woman in her 50s with Graves' ophthalmopathy. The chain uses TRBV30 and TRBJ2-1, with D maybe TRBD1 (6 bases). The CDR3 DNA sequence: TGTGCCTGGAACAGGGCTTCCTACAATGAGCAGTTCTTC. Encoded protein: CAWNRASYNEQFF.